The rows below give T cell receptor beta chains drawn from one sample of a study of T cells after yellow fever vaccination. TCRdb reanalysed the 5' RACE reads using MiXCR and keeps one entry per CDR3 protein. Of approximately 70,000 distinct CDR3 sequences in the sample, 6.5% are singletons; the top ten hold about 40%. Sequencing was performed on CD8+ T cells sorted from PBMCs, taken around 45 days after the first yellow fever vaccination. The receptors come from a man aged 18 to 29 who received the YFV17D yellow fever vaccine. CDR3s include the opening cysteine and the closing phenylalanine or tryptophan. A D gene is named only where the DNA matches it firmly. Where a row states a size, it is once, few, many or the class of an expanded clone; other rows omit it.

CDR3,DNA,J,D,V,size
CAISESDRDVAYNSPLHF,TGTGCCATCAGTGAGTCGGACAGGGATGTAGCCTATAATTCACCCCTCCACTTT,TRBJ1-6,TRBD1,TRBV10-3,few
CASSFTGTGGWAGELFF,TGTGCCAGCAGCTTCACCGGGACAGGGGGTTGGGCCGGGGAGCTGTTTTTT,TRBJ2-2,TRBD1,TRBV7-3,many
CASSFLTSGGETQYF,TGTGCCAGCAGCTTTCTGACTTCTGGGGGAGAGACCCAGTACTTC,TRBJ2-5,.,TRBV11-2,many
CASGGGVRRSGANVLTF,TGTGCCAGCGGCGGCGGGGTTCGGAGGTCTGGGGCCAACGTCCTGACTTTC,TRBJ2-6,.,TRBV12-3/TRBV12-4,many
CASSSPGIGELFF,TGTGCCAGCAGCTCGCCAGGGATCGGGGAGCTGTTTTTT,TRBJ2-2,.,TRBV7-9,many
CASSSLAETQYF,TGTGCCAGCAGTTCGCTAGCGGAGACCCAGTACTTC,TRBJ2-5,.,TRBV2,many
CASSPYWLASYNEQFF,TGTGCCAGCAGCCCCTACTGGCTAGCGAGCTACAATGAGCAGTTCTTC,TRBJ2-1,.,TRBV7-2,.
CAWRVGRVTTEAFF,TGTGCCTGGAGGGTCGGCAGGGTTACGACTGAAGCTTTCTTT,TRBJ1-1,.,TRBV30,few
CASSSDSSGGELFF,TGTGCCAGCAGCTCGGACAGCTCAGGCGGGGAGCTGTTTTTT,TRBJ2-2,.,TRBV7-9,many
CSAPPERGYTDTQYF,TGCAGTGCTCCCCCGGAGCGGGGATACACAGATACGCAGTATTTT,TRBJ2-3,TRBD2,TRBV20-1,.
CASSLIQVANTGELFF,TGCGCCAGCAGCCTGATACAGGTGGCGAACACCGGGGAGCTGTTTTTT,TRBJ2-2,.,TRBV5-1,many
CASSLRSPDTQYF,TGTGCCAGCAGTTTAAGGAGTCCGGATACGCAGTATTTT,TRBJ2-3,.,TRBV12-3/TRBV12-4,.
CASSRPPRWVRSYNEQFF,TGTGCCAGCAGCCGCCCCCCCCGCTGGGTAAGATCCTACAATGAGCAGTTCTTC,TRBJ2-1,.,TRBV11-1,many
CAISESGGIEETQYF,TGTGCCATCAGTGAGTCGGGGGGAATAGAAGAGACCCAGTACTTC,TRBJ2-5,.,TRBV10-3,.
CASSLLTSGGTEQFF,TGTGCCAGCAGCTTACTGACTAGCGGGGGCACAGAGCAGTTCTTC,TRBJ2-1,TRBD2,TRBV5-5,few
CASSSIFTGELFF,TGTGCCAGCAGTTCAATTTTCACCGGGGAGCTGTTTTTT,TRBJ2-2,.,TRBV7-3,.
CASSSGLDFYNEQFF,TGTGCCAGCAGCTCGGGACTCGATTTCTACAATGAGCAGTTCTTC,TRBJ2-1,.,TRBV5-5,.
CASSSASSGGELFF,TGTGCCAGCAGCTCCGCCTCTAGCGGGGGGGAGCTGTTTTTT,TRBJ2-2,TRBD2,TRBV7-8,many
CASSLTRRGRVDTEAFF,TGTGCCAGCAGCTTGACGCGCAGGGGGCGAGTGGACACTGAAGCTTTCTTT,TRBJ1-1,TRBD1,TRBV5-6,few
CASSEARGGYEQFF,TGTGCCAGCAGTGAAGCGAGAGGGGGCTATGAGCAGTTCTTC,TRBJ2-1,TRBD1,TRBV6-1,many
CASSRRTGELFF,TGTGCCAGCAGCAGGCGCACCGGGGAGCTGTTTTTT,TRBJ2-2,.,TRBV21-1,.
CASMGGGAITDTQYF,TGTGCCAGCATGGGCGGGGGGGCGATCACAGATACGCAGTATTTT,TRBJ2-3,TRBD2,TRBV28,many
CASSLLAGGANTGELFF,TGTGCCAGCAGCTTATTGGCGGGGGGTGCTAACACCGGGGAGCTGTTTTTT,TRBJ2-2,TRBD2,TRBV7-6,many
CASSYVGATDTQYF,TGTGCCAGCAGTTACGTAGGGGCCACAGATACGCAGTATTTT,TRBJ2-3,.,TRBV6-2/TRBV6-3,.
CASSPPPGTGEYNEQFF,TGTGCCAGCAGCCCTCCCCCCGGGACAGGGGAGTACAATGAGCAGTTCTTC,TRBJ2-1,TRBD1,TRBV7-9,many
CASSPGTGTDTQYF,TGTGCCAGCAGCCCCGGGACAGGGACAGATACGCAGTATTTT,TRBJ2-3,TRBD1,TRBV13,many
CASSPSGENTDTQYF,TGTGCCAGCAGCCCTAGCGGGGAGAACACAGATACGCAGTATTTT,TRBJ2-3,TRBD2,TRBV3-1,many
CASSQVKSETFNYGYTF,TGCGCCAGCAGCCAAGTAAAGTCGGAAACCTTTAACTATGGCTACACCTTC,TRBJ1-2,.,TRBV4-1,.
CASSPNGQVYYNSPLHF,TGTGCCAGCAGCCCGAACGGACAGGTCTATTACAATTCACCCCTCCACTTT,TRBJ1-6,TRBD1,TRBV4-2,.
CASSQVVDRVYEQYF,TGTGCCAGCAGCCAAGTGGTGGACAGGGTTTACGAGCAGTACTTC,TRBJ2-7,TRBD1,TRBV4-2,few
CASSQSNRGSGANVLTF,TGCGCCAGCAGCCAATCGAACAGGGGCTCTGGGGCCAACGTCCTGACTTTC,TRBJ2-6,TRBD1,TRBV4-3,.
CASSFAGGGGRQPQHF,TGTGCCAGCAGCTTTGCTGGTGGAGGGGGGAGGCAGCCCCAGCATTTT,TRBJ1-5,.,TRBV7-8,many
CASSLGSGGYYGYTF,TGTGCCAGCAGCTTAGGCTCAGGGGGGTACTATGGCTACACCTTC,TRBJ1-2,TRBD1,TRBV7-2,many
CASSYFFNREVSSGANVLTF,TGTGCCAGCAGTTACTTTTTCAACCGGGAGGTATCCTCTGGGGCCAACGTCCTGACTTTC,TRBJ2-6,TRBD2,TRBV6-2/TRBV6-3,few
CASSPQRGDLFMDTQYF,TGTGCCAGCTCACCCCAGAGGGGGGACCTTTTTATGGATACGCAGTATTTT,TRBJ2-3,.,TRBV18,.
CSVEDLTGAGNTIYF,TGCAGCGTTGAAGATTTAACAGGGGCGGGAAACACCATATATTTT,TRBJ1-3,TRBD1,TRBV29-1,.
CASSTGQGVETQYF,TGTGCCAGCAGTACAGGACAGGGAGTAGAGACCCAGTACTTC,TRBJ2-5,TRBD1,TRBV12-3/TRBV12-4,many
CASSQENSGGFYNEQFF,TGCGCCAGCAGCCAAGAAAATTCAGGGGGCTTTTACAATGAGCAGTTCTTC,TRBJ2-1,TRBD1,TRBV4-1,.
CATSRDSYYNEQFF,TGTGCCACCAGTCGGGACAGCTATTACAATGAGCAGTTCTTC,TRBJ2-1,TRBD1,TRBV24-1,.
CASWTGHNEQFF,TGTGCCAGTTGGACAGGGCACAATGAGCAGTTCTTC,TRBJ2-1,TRBD1,TRBV12-3/TRBV12-4,many
CASSRGEAETQYF,TGTGCCAGCAGCCGTGGGGAGGCGGAGACCCAGTACTTC,TRBJ2-5,.,TRBV4-2,many
CASSLTSGVGSYNEQFF,TGTGCCAGCAGTCTTACGTCCGGGGTTGGCTCCTACAATGAGCAGTTCTTC,TRBJ2-1,.,TRBV7-6,few
CASSSTGTANSPLHF,TGTGCCAGCAGCTCGACTGGGACAGCCAATTCACCCCTCCACTTT,TRBJ1-6,TRBD1,TRBV7-9,many
CASSRGLADQETQYF,TGCGCCAGCAGTCGGGGACTAGCGGATCAAGAGACCCAGTACTTC,TRBJ2-5,TRBD2,TRBV4-3,few
CSVERGDLNTGELFF,TGCAGCGTTGAGCGGGGGGACCTGAACACCGGGGAGCTGTTTTTT,TRBJ2-2,TRBD2,TRBV29-1,many
CACRDRAKNIQYF,TGTGCCTGCCGGGACAGAGCCAAAAACATTCAGTACTTC,TRBJ2-4,TRBD1,TRBV30,few
CASSQVGGMGDTQYF,TGCGCCAGCAGCCAAGTAGGAGGGATGGGGGATACGCAGTATTTT,TRBJ2-3,.,TRBV4-1,many
CASSQISDDEQFF,TGTGCCAGCAGCCAAATCTCCGACGATGAGCAGTTCTTC,TRBJ2-1,.,TRBV3-1,few
CASARGVYNEQFF,TGTGCCAGCGCGAGGGGGGTCTACAATGAGCAGTTCTTC,TRBJ2-1,.,TRBV12-3/TRBV12-4,many